This TCR beta chain was profiled in a study of T cell repertoires in ileal Crohn's disease. Libraries were prepared by immunoSEQ multiplex PCR; TCRdb keeps only in-frame clonotypes and omits some of them. Here the sample spans roughly 16,000 clones, more than 65% being singletons. There are 15 residues in the CDR3. The V gene's germline CDR1 is MNHNS and CDR2 SASEGT. Trimming removed 3 bases from V and 5 bases from J, with 16 bases in between. Time point in this sample: neoterminal ileum biopsy at postoperative endoscopy, about 6 months after surgery. The specimen was ileal tissue. The source of this sequence is an adult with Crohn's disease. The chain recombines TRBV6-1 with TRBJ1-2, with a possible D match to TRBD1 (6 bases). In DNA, the CDR3 is TGTGCCAGCAGTGAGACACAGGGTTTGGGGTATGGCTACACCTTC. Amino acid sequence: CASSETQGLGYGYTF.